The clone carrying this T cell receptor beta chain was seen repeatedly, ten times or more. This beta chain is a stray read from a library made for alpha chains; its abundance is not meaningful. The V gene end was trimmed by 8 bases and the J gene end by 4 bases; junction bases not matched to a gene: 4. The germline V gene encodes CDR1 ENHRY and CDR2 SYGVKD. The CDR3 covers 13 residues. The data were obtained in a study of spatial heterogeneity in lung cancer. Across the study: Compared with alpha-chain sequences, beta-chain sequences were consistently detected in greater numbers. For the average unique TCR and UMI combination, more than ten occurrences appeared in raw reads.

From the 5' RACE reads, TCRdb called clonotypes with MiXCR, one entry per CDR3 protein. In the table there are 6,600 or so distinct CDR3 sequences, roughly 5.2% of which are singletons. As to time point: sample taken at primary tumor resection. Whole RNA from tumor, nontumor lung or frozen PBMC was sequenced unsorted. The donor group consisted of around 66 patients who had untreated, early-stage non-small cell lung cancer. The chain joins TRBV10-3 to TRBJ1-4; 7 bases align to TRBD1. This specimen was normal lung tissue next to the tumor, taken at surgery. This TCR came from a female donor with early-stage non-small cell lung cancer. The CDR3 sequence: CAISGTDNEKLFF. CDR3 coding DNA: TGTGCCATCTCCGGGACAGATAATGAAAAACTGTTTTTT.